These 20 T cell receptor beta chains came from one sample sequenced in a study of memory CD4+ T cells and cytomegalovirus serostatus. The data were produced by immunoSEQ multiplex PCR, yet TCRdb's version contains in-frame clones alone and is incomplete. The sample yields about 25,000 clones, approximately 75% seen once. The sort gate was single viable CD3+CD4+CD8-CD45RO+ cells for memory CD4+ T cells. Sequenced: memory CD4+ T cells from blood. These receptors were collected from an adult in good health and CMV-seronegative.

The V and J genes are TRBV5-4 and TRBJ2-5; TRBD1 is a possible D gene (6 bases). The V and J ends lost 3 bases and 5 bases respectively, with 14 bases between them. Germline V gives CDR1 SGHNT, CDR2 YYREEE (reference sequence). CDR3 length: 14 amino acids. As DNA, the CDR3 is TGTGCCAGCAGCTCCCGGGACACTTCGGAGACCCAGTACTTC. It codes for CASSSRDTSETQYF.

The genes are TRBV5-6 and TRBJ1-1, with D hard to call. Germline V gene data show CDR1 as SGHDT and CDR2 as YYEEEE. This CDR3 spans 12 amino acids. V was shortened by 4 bases and J by 3 bases, with 7 bases between the two germline ends. As DNA, the CDR3 is TGTGCCAGCAGCCTGAAATACACTGAAGCTTTCTTT. As protein: CASSLKYTEAFF.

The rearrangement links TRBV5-1 to TRBJ1-2, with TRBD1 matching 7 bases. The V and J ends lost 1 base and 8 bases, in that order; junction bases with no gene match: 11. The germline CDR1 and CDR2 sequences are SGHRS and YFSETQ. The CDR3 has 15 residues. CDR3 sequence reads: CASSLRGGTVEGYTF. CDR3 coding DNA: TGCGCCAGCAGCTTGAGGGGGGGGACAGTCGAAGGCTACACCTTC.

The sample holds a few counts of this clone. The V and J genes are TRBV5-1 and TRBJ2-7, with 10 bases that match TRBD2. V gave up 4 bases and J gave up 0 bases; unmatched junction bases: 4. The CDR3 is 15 amino acids. Germline V gene data show CDR1 as SGHRS and CDR2 as YFSETQ. The CDR3 sequence: CASSRASGGSYEQYF. In DNA, the CDR3 is TGCGCCAGCAGCCGGGCTAGCGGGGGCTCCTACGAGCAGTACTTC.

The chain has TRBV19 and TRBJ1-1; no definite D call. V was trimmed by 5 bases and J by 10 bases, leaving 17 bases between them. The CDR3 runs to 13 residues. CDR1 is LNHDA and CDR2 is SQIVND in the germline V gene (reference sequence). CDR3 sequence: CASSRTPEGGAFF. As DNA, the CDR3 is TGTGCCAGTAGTCGGACTCCCGAAGGAGGAGCTTTCTTT.

CDR3 in amino acids: CASSRGSGLVFF. The CDR3 nucleotides read TGTGCCAGCAGTCGGGGGTCCGGTCTGGTGTTTTTT. The J gene is TRBJ1-4, the V gene TRBV5-6; perhaps TRBD1 as D (5 bases). The V gene lost 5 bases and the J gene lost 15 bases, with 17 bases spanning the gap. The CDR3 runs 12 residues. Germline V gene lookup returns CDR1 SGHDT and CDR2 YYEEEE.

The chain has TRBV5-1 and TRBJ2-3; TRBD2 matches 11 bases. With V trimmed by 0 bases and J by 5 bases, 8 bases remained unmatched. The germline V gene encodes CDR1 SGHRS and CDR2 YFSETQ. CDR3 size: 17 residues. The CDR3 nucleotides read TGCGCCAGCAGCTTGGGGTCCGTAGCGGGAGGGCGAGATACGCAGTATTTT. This encodes CASSLGSVAGGRDTQYF.

This rearrangement joins TRBV6-5 to TRBJ1-1, with unresolved D. CDR3 length equals 13 residues. Trimming shortened V by 0 bases and J by 3 bases, and 5 bases separated the two germline ends. Per germline, CDR1 MNHEY and CDR2 SVGAGI. CDR3 in DNA: TGTGCCAGCAGTTACTCCAGTTACACTGAAGCTTTCTTT. Protein sequence: CASSYSSYTEAFF.

This chain joins TRBV11-3 and TRBJ2-5; 9 nucleotides line up with TRBD2. Germline V gives CDR1 SGHNT, CDR2 YENEEA. The J segment lost 5 bases and the V segment lost 2 bases, leaving 3 bases of the junction unmatched. The CDR3 has 14 residues. The CDR3 here is CASSLSGGLETQYF. CDR3 bases: TGTGCCAGCAGCTTAAGCGGGGGGTTGGAGACCCAGTACTTC.

This clone is deemed large (0.1 to 1%). V and J are TRBV14 and TRBJ2-5; no clear D gene. Germline values: CDR1 SGHDN, CDR2 FVKESK. V lost 1 base, J lost 4 bases, and 16 bases lay in between. The CDR3 runs to 16 residues. The DNA for the CDR3 is TGTGCCAGCAGCCAAGGTGTTTGGTCTAGTAGAGAGACCCAGTACTTC. Its protein is CASSQGVWSSRETQYF.

The CDR3 sequence: CASSVERSSLLGEQFF. DNA of the CDR3: TGTGCCAGCAGTGTCGAGCGGTCCTCTTTATTGGGTGAGCAGTTCTTC. The chain recombines TRBV28 with TRBJ2-1; maybe TRBD2 (5 bases). Germline CDR1 is MDHEN and CDR2 is SYDVKM. V gave up 5 bases and J gave up 9 bases, with 23 bases separating them. The CDR3 sequence is 16 residues long.

A remark on this clone: A read error may account for a junction end that differs from germline. V and J are TRBV13 and TRBJ1-6; 7 bases fit TRBD1. Germline V gene sequence: CDR1 PRHDT, CDR2 FYEKMQ (reference sequence). The length of the CDR3 is 15 residues. CDR3 nucleotides: TGTGCCAGCAGCTTCCGCGGGACAGATAATTCACCCCCCCACTTT. Its protein product is CASSFRGTDNSPPHF. Looking up the rest from reference TRBV13 and TRBJ1-6 gives the full variable domain: AAGVIQSPRHLIKEKRETATLKCYPIPRHDTVYWYQQGPGQDPQFLISFYEKMQSDKGSIPDRFSAQQFSDYHSELNMSSLELGDSALYFCASSFRGTDNSPPHFGNGTRLTVT.

CDR3 loop: CASSYRQGPQNSPLHF. CDR3 DNA sequence: TGTGCCAGCAGTTACCGACAGGGCCCCCAAAATTCACCCCTCCACTTT. J is TRBJ1-6 and V is TRBV27; 7 nucleotides align to TRBD1. CDR1 MNHEY and CDR2 SMNVEV come from the germline V gene (reference sequence). The trim removed 4 bases at V and 7 bases at J, leaving 10 bases unmatched. There are 16 residues in the CDR3.

This chain links TRBV15 with TRBJ1-2; 10 bases line up with TRBD1. Germline V gene data show CDR1 as LNHNV and CDR2 as YYDKDF (reference sequence). This CDR3 comprises 14 residues. The V segment lost 3 bases and the J segment 7 bases; nucleotides outside the gene matches: 5. CDR3 nucleotide sequence: TGTGCCACCAGCAGCTCCGGGACAGGGGCTGGCTACACCTTC. Its protein product is CATSSSGTGAGYTF.

The chain uses TRBV30 and TRBJ2-2, with 7 bases matching TRBD1. Trimming at V came to 4 bases and at J to 5 bases, leaving 10 bases not matched to a gene. The CDR3 has 15 residues. Germline assignment: CDR1 GTSNPN and CDR2 SVGIG (reference sequence). The CDR3 spells CAWTGQAGGTGELFF. In nucleotides, the CDR3 is TGTGCCTGGACCGGACAGGCCGGTGGAACCGGGGAGCTGTTTTTT.

The chain uses TRBV10-2 and TRBJ1-5; a weak D match, TRBD1 (5 bases). The CDR3 length is 14 residues. CDR1 and CDR2 from the germline V gene are WSHSY and SAAADI. Trimming cost V 7 bases and J 2 bases, with 12 bases left between them. The CDR3 is CASNPGGGNQPQHF. The DNA of the CDR3 is TGCGCCAGCAATCCGGGGGGGGGCAATCAGCCCCAGCATTTT.

The chain links TRBV5-4 to TRBJ1-2; TRBD1 might be the D (6 bases). This CDR3 region has 15 residues. The germline V gene has CDR1 SGHNT and CDR2 YYREEE (reference sequence). With 2 bases removed from V and 5 bases from J, the gap between germline ends came to 16 bases. Here the CDR3 DNA reads TGTGCCAGCAGCTTAGGGACACCTAGGGATTATGGCTACACCTTC. Translation: CASSLGTPRDYGYTF.

This clone was counted only a few times. The V and J genes are TRBV5-6 and TRBJ1-5, with TRBD1 as a possible D gene (5 bases). Germline CDR1 is SGHDT and CDR2 is YYEEEE. The CDR3 is made up of 16 amino acids. Trimming shortened V by 1 base and J by 3 bases, and 14 bases separated the two germline ends. The CDR3 coding sequence is TGTGCCAGCAGCTTGTTCGGCGAGGGGATCAATCAGCCCCAGCATTTT. Translated, it gives CASSLFGEGINQPQHF.

This clone was recorded a few times. The genes are TRBV6-6 and TRBJ2-3; TRBD1 agrees at 9 bases. This CDR3 spans 15 amino acids. Germline V gene sequence: CDR1 MNHNY, CDR2 SVGAGI (reference sequence). The V segment lost 6 bases and the J segment 2 bases; nucleotides outside the gene matches: 6. DNA of the CDR3: TGTGCCAGCAGCACGGGACAGGGTAACACAGATACGCAGTATTTT. Its protein product is CASSTGQGNTDTQYF.

This clone was counted only a few times. V is TRBV30 and J is TRBJ1-2; 7 bases are shared with TRBD1. The CDR3 consists of 20 residues. Germline trimming cut 0 bases from V and 4 bases from J; bases unmatched to any gene: 23. Per germline, CDR1 GTSNPN and CDR2 SVGIG (reference sequence). In DNA form, the CDR3 reads TGTGCCTGGAGTGTATCGCGCGCGAGACAGGGAATAGAAAGGAGCTATGGCTACACCTTC. This translates into CAWSVSRARQGIERSYGYTF. The variable domain in full, with the rest retrieved from reference TRBV30 and TRBJ1-2, is SQTIHQWPATLVQPVGSPLSLECTVEGTSNPNLYWYRQAAGRGLQLLFYSVGIGQISSEVPQNLSASRPQDRQFILSSKKLLLSDSGFYLCAWSVSRARQGIERSYGYTFGSGTRLTVV.